The 25 T cell receptor beta chains reported below all come from one sample, sequenced in a study of T cell repertoires in cytomegalovirus infection. Their antigens are not known. Each CDR3 protein is one row after TCRdb ran MiXCR on the reads. The data hold around 540,000 distinct CDR3 sequences, with about 33% observed a single time. Sequences were derived from cultured PBMCs, sampled from culture after CMV antigen stimulation. These receptors came from a human donor in good health (CMV status not recorded). Some clones in this sample may be carry-over from other donors' samples.

This clonotype was detected a few times. This sequence joins TRBV6-8 and TRBJ2-5; 7 nucleotides align to TRBD2. The germline V gene encodes CDR1 MNHGY and CDR2 SAAAGT. The CDR3 length is 14 residues. J was trimmed by 4 bases and V by 1 base; bases with no gene match: 3. CDR3 bases: TGTGCCAGCAGTTACTGGGAGGGGACAGAGACCCAGTACTTC. Its translation: CASSYWEGTETQYF.

The V and J genes are TRBV9 and TRBJ2-1; D gene ambiguous. V lost 0 bases and J lost 0, with 13 bases in between. The CDR3 has 17 amino acids. CDR1 and CDR2 from the germline V gene are SGDLS and YYNGEE. The CDR3 loop is CASSVEELHSSYNEQFF. The CDR3 DNA follows: TGTGCCAGCAGCGTAGAAGAGCTCCACAGCTCCTACAATGAGCAGTTCTTC.

The table lists this clonotype with a few counts. The V gene is TRBV11-2, the J gene TRBJ1-2; D is unclear. CDR1 SGHAT and CDR2 FQNNGV come from the germline V gene. Between the trimmed V and J ends, which lost 8 bases and 0 bases, there was a span of 4 bases. The CDR3 totals 11 residues. The CDR3 DNA reads as TGTGCCAGCGAGACTAACTATGGCTACACCTTC. This sequence encodes CASETNYGYTF.

This clonotype appeared a few times. V and J are TRBV15 and TRBJ1-1; D uncertain. Trimming left V 0 bases short and J 8 bases short, with 13 bases between. In germline, CDR1 is LNHNV, CDR2 YYDKDF (reference sequence). This CDR3 region has 14 residues. In DNA form, the CDR3 reads TGTGCCACCAGCAGAGATTGGGGTAGAGAAGAAGCTTTCTTT. It specifies CATSRDWGREEAFF.

The DNA for the CDR3 is TGCGCCAGCAGCTCAGGAGGGTACTATTACGAGCAGTACTTC. Translation: CASSSGGYYYEQYF. The chain carries TRBV5-1 and TRBJ2-7; TRBD2 might be the D (6 bases). The CDR3 is 14 residues long. The V end was cut by 3 bases, the J end by 4 bases, with 14 bases between. Germline assignment: CDR1 SGHRS and CDR2 YFSETQ. Full variable domain (outside the CDR3, taken from reference TRBV5-1 and TRBJ2-7): KAGVTQTPRYLIKTRGQQVTLSCSPISGHRSVSWYQQTPGQGLQFLFEYFSETQRNKGNFPGRFSGRQFSNSRSEMNVSTLELGDSALYLCASSSGGYYYEQYFGPGTRLTVT.

This clonotype was observed a handful of times. CDR3 sequence (DNA): TGCGCCAGCACCCCTGCTCCGGGGTCAACCCCGGGCTATGGCTACACCTTC. Protein sequence: CASTPAPGSTPGYGYTF. V and J are TRBV4-3 and TRBJ1-2; D unclear. V was cut by 7 bases and J by 4 bases, with 25 bases left in between. The germline CDR1 and CDR2 sequences are LGHNA and YSLEER. The CDR3 length is 17 residues.

V and J are TRBV7-3 and TRBJ2-3; D gene unclear. Deletions cut 0 bases from V and 4 bases from J, with 8 bases between. The CDR3 is 14 amino acids. CDR1 and CDR2 from the germline V gene are SGHTA and FQGTGA. CDR3 bases: TGTGCCAGCAGCTTAACTATCTTCTCAGATACGCAGTATTTT. It specifies CASSLTIFSDTQYF.

The table lists this clonotype with a count of one. The rearrangement uses TRBV12-3 or TRBV12-4 and TRBJ2-5; D gene ambiguous. The CDR3 runs 12 residues. V was pared by 6 bases and J by 5 bases, with 10 bases between. CDR3 loop: CASSPVKETQYF. The CDR3 DNA sequence: TGTGCCAGCAGCCCCGTTAAGGAGACCCAGTACTTC.

In this sample, this clonotype turned up a few times. The chain couples TRBV15 to TRBJ2-3, with D unresolved. V dropped 0 bases and J dropped 3 bases, with 7 bases sitting between them. The CDR3 has 14 amino acids. The V gene's germline CDR1 is LNHNV and CDR2 YYDKDF (reference sequence). The CDR3 reads CATSRDLGTDTQYF. The CDR3, as DNA: TGTGCCACCAGCAGAGATTTGGGAACAGATACGCAGTATTTT.

This chain joins TRBV7-2 and TRBJ2-7; D is unclear. The CDR3 is 14 residues long. Between the trimmed V and J ends, which lost 2 bases and 3 bases, there was a span of 11 bases. In germline, CDR1 is SGHTA, CDR2 FQGNSA. The CDR3, as DNA: TGTGCCAGCAGCTTATTCAAGGAGAGCTACGAGCAGTACGTC. Protein product: CASSLFKESYEQYV.

The chain combines TRBV18 with TRBJ2-5; tentative D call: TRBD2 (6 bases). The V gene lost 3 bases and the J gene lost 9 bases, with 17 bases spanning the gap. CDR3 length: 14 amino acids. Germline CDR1 KGHSH, CDR2 LQKENI. CDR3 DNA: TGTGCCAGCTCACCGGACGGCCGCGGGATCGCCCAGTACTTC. It encodes CASSPDGRGIAQYF.

The chain has TRBV12-3 or TRBV12-4 and TRBJ2-1; 10 bases agree with TRBD1. CDR3 length equals 16 residues. V lost 4 bases to trimming and J lost 7 bases; unmatched junction nucleotides: 10. In nucleotides, the CDR3 is TGTGCCAGCAGTTGGGCCGGGACAGGGGTTGTGAATGAGCAGTTCTTC. This codes for CASSWAGTGVVNEQFF.

This clonotype was detected many times. The chain recombines TRBV7-2 with TRBJ1-2; the D is unclear. CDR3 length: 15 residues. Germline V CDR1 and CDR2: SGHTA, FQGNSA. V was pared by 1 base and J by 0 bases, with 9 bases between. CDR3 loop: CASSLGLLANYGYTF. The CDR3 bases are TGTGCCAGCAGCTTAGGATTATTAGCTAACTATGGCTACACCTTC.

This clonotype has at least ten counts. V gene TRBV7-2 combines with J gene TRBJ1-1; 7 positions match TRBD1. The junction had 6 bases not matched to a gene; V was cut back by 5 bases and J by 3 bases. Germline V gene data show CDR1 as SGHTA and CDR2 as FQGNSA. The CDR3 covers 14 residues. The CDR3 here is CASSEQGLDTEAFF. Here the CDR3 DNA reads TGTGCCAGCAGCGAACAGGGGTTGGACACTGAAGCTTTCTTT.

The chain recombines TRBV6-2 or TRBV6-3 with TRBJ2-1; 7 positions match TRBD2. J lost 3 bases, V lost 2 bases, and 10 bases had no gene match. The germline gives CDR1 MNHEY, CDR2 SVGEGT. This CDR3 has 17 amino acids. The CDR3 loop is CASSYGPGGGDYNEQFF. DNA of the CDR3: TGTGCCAGCAGTTACGGCCCAGGTGGGGGGGACTACAATGAGCAGTTCTTC.

This clonotype was detected only a few times. V is TRBV12-5 and J is TRBJ2-5, with 8 bases identical to TRBD2. CDR1 is LGHNT and CDR2 is FRNRAP in the germline V gene. The CDR3 contains 16 residues. V lost 6 bases to trimming and J lost 5 bases; unmatched junction nucleotides: 14. The CDR3 bases are TGTGCTAGTGGGGGAGCGGGAGACCAGCTCGAGGAGACCCAGTACTTC. The encoded protein is CASGGAGDQLEETQYF.

This chain connects TRBV4-3 to TRBJ2-5, with 10 nucleotides matching TRBD2. Germline V CDR1 and CDR2: LGHNA, YSLEER. This CDR3 has 14 amino acids. Germline trimming cut 0 bases from V and 7 bases from J; bases unmatched to any gene: 2. The DNA for the CDR3 is TGCGCCAGCAGCCAAGATCCTAGCGGGGGGACCCAGTACTTC. Protein product: CASSQDPSGGTQYF.

This chain links TRBV10-3 with TRBJ2-7, with D possibly called TRBD1 or TRBD2 (6 bases each). V was trimmed by 10 bases and J by 0 bases, leaving 10 bases between them. This CDR3 spans 12 amino acids. Germline CDR1 and CDR2: ENHRY and SYGVKD. The CDR3 DNA reads as TGTGCCACCGGGGGCTCCTCCTACGAGCAGTACGTC. Amino acids: CATGGSSYEQYV.

This clonotype turned up a few times. The chain joins TRBV9 to TRBJ2-3; 7 bases match TRBD2. Germline V gene lookup returns CDR1 SGDLS and CDR2 YYNGEE. This CDR3 is built from 15 residues. V was clipped by 2 bases and J by 0 bases; unmatched bases: 3. Here the CDR3 reads CASSVAGASTDTQYF. Here the CDR3 DNA reads TGTGCCAGCAGCGTGGCGGGAGCGAGCACAGATACGCAGTATTTT.

J is TRBJ2-1 and V is TRBV19; no firm D call. Trimming cost V 9 bases and J 5 bases, with 14 bases left between them. The CDR3 is 13 residues long. CDR1 LNHDA and CDR2 SQIVND come from the germline V gene (reference sequence). The CDR3 loop reads CASHTTRNNEQFF. Here the CDR3 DNA reads TGTGCCAGCCATACGACCCGGAACAATGAGCAGTTCTTC.

The CDR3 loop reads CSALRGGSTDTQYF. The CDR3 region has the DNA TGCAGTGCGCTCCGTGGGGGGAGCACAGATACGCAGTATTTT. The genes are TRBV20-1 and TRBJ2-3; TRBD2 is a possible D gene (6 bases). CDR1 DFQATT and CDR2 SNEGSKA come from the germline V gene (reference sequence). Deletions cut 6 bases from V and 0 bases from J, with 13 bases between. The CDR3 is made up of 14 amino acids.

This clonotype has only a few counts. The J gene is TRBJ1-3, the V gene TRBV7-2, with unresolved D. V lost 5 bases to trimming and J lost 0 bases, with 8 bases between them. Germline CDR1 is SGHTA and CDR2 is FQGNSA. This CDR3 contains 14 residues. CDR3 sequence (DNA): TGTGCCAGCAGCACAGAGCTCTCTGGAAACACCATATATTTT. Translation gives CASSTELSGNTIYF.

The gene calls are TRBV28 and TRBJ2-7; 12 bases are a match to TRBD2. Germline assignment: CDR1 MDHEN and CDR2 SYDVKM. CDR3 size: 15 residues. The junction had 9 bases not matched to a gene; V was cut back by 6 bases and J by 6 bases. The CDR3 DNA follows: TGTGCCAGCAGCCTCGAGACTAGCGGGAGTCCCGAGCAGTACTTC. It translates to CASSLETSGSPEQYF.

This clonotype has just a few counts. This sequence joins TRBV12-3 or TRBV12-4 and TRBJ2-1; D gene unclear. Trimming pared 5 bases from V and 2 bases from J, leaving 4 bases between. The CDR3 runs 12 residues. In DNA form, the CDR3 reads TGTGCCAGCAGTGGCGCCTACAATGAGCAGTTCTTC. This sequence encodes CASSGAYNEQFF.

This clonotype was seen more than once but under ten times. V usage is TRBV7-4 and J usage is TRBJ2-7; D may be TRBD2 (5 bases). The germline V gene has CDR1 SGHVT and CDR2 SQSDAQ. Trimming cost V 10 bases and J 4 bases, with 11 bases left between them. The CDR3 extends over 11 amino acids. The CDR3 coding sequence is TGTGCCACCCCCCGGGAATACGAGCAGTACTTC. It codes for CATPREYEQYF.